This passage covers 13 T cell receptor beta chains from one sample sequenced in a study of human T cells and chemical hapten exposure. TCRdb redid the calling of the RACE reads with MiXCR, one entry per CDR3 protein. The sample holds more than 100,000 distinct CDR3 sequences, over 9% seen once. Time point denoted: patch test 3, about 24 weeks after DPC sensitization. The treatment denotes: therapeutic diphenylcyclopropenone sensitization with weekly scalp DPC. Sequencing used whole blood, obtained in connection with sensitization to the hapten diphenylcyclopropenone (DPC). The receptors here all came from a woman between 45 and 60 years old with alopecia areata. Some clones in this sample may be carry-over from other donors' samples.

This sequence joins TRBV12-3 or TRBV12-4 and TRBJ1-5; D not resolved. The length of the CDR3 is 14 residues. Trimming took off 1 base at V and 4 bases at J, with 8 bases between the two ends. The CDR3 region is CASSLGAGNQPQHF. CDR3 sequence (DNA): TGTGCCAGCAGTTTAGGCGCGGGGAATCAGCCCCAGCATTTT.

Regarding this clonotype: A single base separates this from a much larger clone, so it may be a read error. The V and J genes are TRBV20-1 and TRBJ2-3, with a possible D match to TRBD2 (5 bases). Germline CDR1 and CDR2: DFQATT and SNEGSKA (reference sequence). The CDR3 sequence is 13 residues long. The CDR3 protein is CSATGSSTDTQCF. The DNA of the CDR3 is TGCAGCGCTACGGGCTCTAGCACAGATACGCAGTGTTTT.

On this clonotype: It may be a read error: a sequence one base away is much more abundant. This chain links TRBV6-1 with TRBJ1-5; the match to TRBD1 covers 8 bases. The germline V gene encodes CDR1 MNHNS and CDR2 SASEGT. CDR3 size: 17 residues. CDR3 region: CASSGGQGWDSNQTQHF. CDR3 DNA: TGTGCCAGCAGTGGCGGACAGGGATGGGACAGCAATCAGACCCAGCATTTT.

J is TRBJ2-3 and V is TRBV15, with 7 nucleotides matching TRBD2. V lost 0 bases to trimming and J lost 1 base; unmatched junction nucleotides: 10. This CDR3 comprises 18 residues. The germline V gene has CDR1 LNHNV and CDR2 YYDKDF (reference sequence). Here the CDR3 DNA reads TGTGCCACCAGCAGAGATCCCAGGCTAGCGGACGGCACAGATACGCAGTATTTT. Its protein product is CATSRDPRLADGTDTQYF. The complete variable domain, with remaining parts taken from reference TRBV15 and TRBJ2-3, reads DAMVIQNPRYQVTQFGKPVTLSCSQTLNHNVMYWYQQKSSQAPKLLFHYYDKDFNNEADTPDNFQSRRPNTSFCFLDIRSPGLGDTAMYLCATSRDPRLADGTDTQYFGPGTRLTVL.

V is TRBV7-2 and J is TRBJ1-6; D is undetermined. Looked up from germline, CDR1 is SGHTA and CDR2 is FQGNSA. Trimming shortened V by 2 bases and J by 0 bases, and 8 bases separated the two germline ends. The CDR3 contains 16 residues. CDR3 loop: CASSLQLHSYNSPLHF. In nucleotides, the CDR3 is TGTGCCAGCAGCTTACAGCTACACTCCTATAATTCACCCCTCCACTTT. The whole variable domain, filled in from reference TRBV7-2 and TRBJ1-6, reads GAGVSQSPSNKVTEKGKDVELRCDPISGHTALYWYRQSLGQGLEFLIYFQGNSAPDKSGLPSDRFSAERTGGSVSTLTIQRTQQEDSAVYLCASSLQLHSYNSPLHFGNGTRLTVT.

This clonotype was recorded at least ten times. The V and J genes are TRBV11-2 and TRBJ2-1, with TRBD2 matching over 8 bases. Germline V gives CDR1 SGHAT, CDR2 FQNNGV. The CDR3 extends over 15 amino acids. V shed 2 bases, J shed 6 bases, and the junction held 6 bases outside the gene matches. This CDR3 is CASSLLPAGANEQFF. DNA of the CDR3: TGTGCCAGCAGCTTACTCCCAGCGGGGGCCAATGAGCAGTTCTTC.

The CDR3 DNA sequence: TGCAGTGCTAGAGATACCAATCAGCCCCAGCATTTT. This encodes CSARDTNQPQHF. The chain uses TRBV20-1 and TRBJ1-5; D is unclear. Germline-derived CDR1 and CDR2 are DFQATT and SNEGSKA (reference sequence). The CDR3 has 12 residues. Deletions cut 0 bases from V and 3 bases from J, with 3 bases between.

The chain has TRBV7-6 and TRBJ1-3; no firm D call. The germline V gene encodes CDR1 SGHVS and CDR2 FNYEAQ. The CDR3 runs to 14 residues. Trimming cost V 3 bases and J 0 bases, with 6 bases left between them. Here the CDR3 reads CASSLGNSGNTIYF. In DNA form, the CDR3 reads TGTGCCAGCAGCTTGGGTAACTCTGGAAACACCATATATTTT.

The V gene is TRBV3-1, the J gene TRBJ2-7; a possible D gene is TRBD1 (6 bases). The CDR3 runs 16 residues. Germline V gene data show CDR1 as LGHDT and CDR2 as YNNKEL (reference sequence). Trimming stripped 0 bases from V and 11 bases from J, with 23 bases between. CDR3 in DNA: TGTGCCAGCAGCCAAGATTTATCGGGACACAACGCCGCAAAGTACTTC. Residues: CASSQDLSGHNAAKYF.

DNA for the CDR3: TGCAGTGCCCCCCCCGGCGGGAGAGAGACCCAGTACTTC. Its protein product is CSAPPGGRETQYF. V and J are TRBV20-1 and TRBJ2-5, with 7 bases that match TRBD2. V trimming: 6 bases; J trimming: 4 bases; junction bases outside the gene matches: 8. Looked up from germline, CDR1 is DFQATT and CDR2 is SNEGSKA (reference sequence). The CDR3 spans 13 residues.

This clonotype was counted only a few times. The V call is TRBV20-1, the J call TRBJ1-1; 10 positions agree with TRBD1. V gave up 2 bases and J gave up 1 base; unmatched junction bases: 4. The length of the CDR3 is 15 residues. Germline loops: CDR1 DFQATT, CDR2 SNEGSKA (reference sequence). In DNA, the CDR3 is TGCAGTGCTAGATACCGGGACAGGGGGAACACTGAAGCTTTCTTT. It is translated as CSARYRDRGNTEAFF.

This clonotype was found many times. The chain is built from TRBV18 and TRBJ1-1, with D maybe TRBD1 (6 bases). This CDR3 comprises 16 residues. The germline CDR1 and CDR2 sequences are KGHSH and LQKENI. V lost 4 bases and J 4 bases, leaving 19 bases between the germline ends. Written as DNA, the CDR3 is TGTGCCAGCTCACGGCCGGGACAACAAAGGACCACTGAAGCTTTCTTT. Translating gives CASSRPGQQRTTEAFF.

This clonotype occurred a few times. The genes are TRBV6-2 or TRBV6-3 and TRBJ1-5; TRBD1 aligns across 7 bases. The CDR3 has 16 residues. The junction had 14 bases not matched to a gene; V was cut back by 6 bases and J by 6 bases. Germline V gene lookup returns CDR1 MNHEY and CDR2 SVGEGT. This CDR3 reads CASSRNRQGKGQPQHF. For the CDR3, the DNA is TGTGCCAGCAGCCGCAACCGACAGGGCAAGGGTCAGCCCCAGCATTTT.